This T cell receptor (beta chain) is drawn from a study of blood T cell repertoires in COVID-19. Study details: Sources were T cells, B-cell-depleted T cells, or PBMCs; the material itself was cDNA or gDNA.

The authors' processing: Reference gene primers were amplified, and this amplification served to estimate nucleated cell counts. Here immunoSEQ multiplex PCR was the method, and the copy in TCRdb shows in-frame clones only, minus some. V, J and clone size are those of that table, while D and trimming were read from the DNA. The repertoire has about 220,000 clones, 75% to 85% of them found once; the top ten carry 2% to 3%. This TCR was recovered from a woman in her 70s with COVID-19, enrolled during active disease. Input material: peripheral blood.

CDR3 sequence (DNA): TGTGCCAGTACTTCACCAGGGCAACACTTCTATGGCTACACCTTC. Protein product: CASTSPGQHFYGYTF. The chain combines TRBV19 with TRBJ1-2; D may be TRBD1 (5 bases). V was cut by 7 bases and J by 4 bases, with 19 bases left in between. CDR3 length equals 15 residues. CDR1 is LNHDA, CDR2 SQIVND, per germline (reference sequence).